The source of this TCR beta chain is a study of T-cell reconstitution after alpha-beta-depleted transplantation in children. General study findings and limits: As was reported, about two months after transplant, alpha-beta T cells came from several hundred expanded graft clones. At the one-year point after transplant, T-cell counts and TCRbeta diversity were found to come mostly from T cells that had been newly produced.

A remark on this clonotype: Antigen: not known. The junction departs from the called germline gene at one end, perhaps through a read error.

Germline V gene lookup returns CDR1 SEHNR and CDR2 FQNEAQ (reference sequence). This CDR3 comprises 12 residues. It was with unique molecular identifiers that the TCRbeta library was prepared. From the PCR reads, TCRdb called clonotypes with MiXCR, one entry per CDR3 protein. The sample has approximately 500,000 distinct CDR3 sequences; 25% to 30% are singletons. This receptor was identified in a boy in the first two years of life with Wiskott-Aldrich syndrome, due to receive a stem cell transplant. The genes are TRBV7-9 and TRBJ2-7; TRBD1 matches at 9 bases. The specimen was PBMCs, collected before TCRalphabeta/CD19-depleted stem cell transplant. The CDR3 region is CASSLSNRGQHF. As DNA, the CDR3 is TGTGCCAGCAGTCTATCTAACAGGGGGCAACACTTC.